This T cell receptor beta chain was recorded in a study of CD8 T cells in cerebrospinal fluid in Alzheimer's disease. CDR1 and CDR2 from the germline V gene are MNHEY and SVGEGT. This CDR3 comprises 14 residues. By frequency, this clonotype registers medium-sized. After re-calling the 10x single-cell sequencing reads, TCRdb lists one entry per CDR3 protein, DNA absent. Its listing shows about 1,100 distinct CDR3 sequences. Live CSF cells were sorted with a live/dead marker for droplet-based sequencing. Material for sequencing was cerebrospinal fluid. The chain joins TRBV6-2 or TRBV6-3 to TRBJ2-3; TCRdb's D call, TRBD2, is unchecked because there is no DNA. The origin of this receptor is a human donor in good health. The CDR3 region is CASSTGGPTDTQYF.